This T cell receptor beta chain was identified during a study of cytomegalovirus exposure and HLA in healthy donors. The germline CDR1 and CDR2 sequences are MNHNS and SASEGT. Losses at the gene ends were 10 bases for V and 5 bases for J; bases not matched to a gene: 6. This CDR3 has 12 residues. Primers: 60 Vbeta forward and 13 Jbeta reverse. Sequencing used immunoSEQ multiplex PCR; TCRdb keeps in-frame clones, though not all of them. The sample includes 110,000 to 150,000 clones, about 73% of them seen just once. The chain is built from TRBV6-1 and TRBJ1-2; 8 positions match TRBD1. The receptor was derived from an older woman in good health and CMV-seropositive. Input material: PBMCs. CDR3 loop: CATGQGSYGYTF. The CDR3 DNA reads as TGTGCCACCGGACAGGGCAGTTATGGCTACACCTTC.